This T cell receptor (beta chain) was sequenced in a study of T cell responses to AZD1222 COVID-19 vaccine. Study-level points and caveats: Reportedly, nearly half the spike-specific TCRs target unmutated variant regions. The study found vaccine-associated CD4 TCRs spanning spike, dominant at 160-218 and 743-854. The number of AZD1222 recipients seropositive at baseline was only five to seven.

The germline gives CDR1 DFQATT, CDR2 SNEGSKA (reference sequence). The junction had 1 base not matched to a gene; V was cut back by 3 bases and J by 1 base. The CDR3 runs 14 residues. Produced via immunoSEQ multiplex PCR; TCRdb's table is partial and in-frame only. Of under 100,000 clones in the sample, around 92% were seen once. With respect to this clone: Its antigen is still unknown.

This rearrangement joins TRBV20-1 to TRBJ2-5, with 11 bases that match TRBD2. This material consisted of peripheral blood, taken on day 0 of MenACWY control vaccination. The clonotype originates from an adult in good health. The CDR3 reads CSASGTSGQETQYF. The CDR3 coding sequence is TGCAGTGCTAGTGGGACTAGCGGCCAAGAGACCCAGTACTTC.